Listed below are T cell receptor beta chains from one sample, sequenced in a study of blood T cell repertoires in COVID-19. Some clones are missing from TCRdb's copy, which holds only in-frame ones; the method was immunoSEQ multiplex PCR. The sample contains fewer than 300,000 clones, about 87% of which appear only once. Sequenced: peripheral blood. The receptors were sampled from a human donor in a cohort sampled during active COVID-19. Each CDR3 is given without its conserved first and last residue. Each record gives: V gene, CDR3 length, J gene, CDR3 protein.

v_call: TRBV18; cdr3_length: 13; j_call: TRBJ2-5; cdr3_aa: ASSPQTANQETQY
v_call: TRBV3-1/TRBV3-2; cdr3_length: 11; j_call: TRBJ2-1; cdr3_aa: ASSQVLINEQF
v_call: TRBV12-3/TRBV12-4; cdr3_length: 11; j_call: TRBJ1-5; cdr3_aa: ASSLTGNQPQH
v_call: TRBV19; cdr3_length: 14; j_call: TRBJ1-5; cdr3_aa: ASNPQRDLINQPQH
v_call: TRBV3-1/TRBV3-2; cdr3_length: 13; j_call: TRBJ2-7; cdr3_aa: ASSHSGGHTYEQY
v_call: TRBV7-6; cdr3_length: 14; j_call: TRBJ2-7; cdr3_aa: ASSPRRAGGPYEQY
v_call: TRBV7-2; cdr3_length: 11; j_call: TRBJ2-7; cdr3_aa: ASSRDSTYEQY
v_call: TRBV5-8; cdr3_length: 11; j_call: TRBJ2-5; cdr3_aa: ASSLFRQETQY
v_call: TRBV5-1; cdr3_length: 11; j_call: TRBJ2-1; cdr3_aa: ASIGRRIDEQF
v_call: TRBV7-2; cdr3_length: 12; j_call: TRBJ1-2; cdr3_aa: ASSLGQGAWGYT
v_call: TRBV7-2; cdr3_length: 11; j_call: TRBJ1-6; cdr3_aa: ASSPRVLIPLH
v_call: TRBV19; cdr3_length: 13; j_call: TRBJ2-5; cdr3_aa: ASSMGLATQETQY
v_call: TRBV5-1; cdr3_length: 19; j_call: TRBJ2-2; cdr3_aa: ASSSQWGQITTFTNTGELF
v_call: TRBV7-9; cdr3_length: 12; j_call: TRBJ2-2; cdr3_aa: ASSQRTEGGELF
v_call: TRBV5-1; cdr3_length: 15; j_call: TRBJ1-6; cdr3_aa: ASSLMTTGLRNSPLH
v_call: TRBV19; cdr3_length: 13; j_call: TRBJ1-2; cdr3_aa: ASRSTWGGKDGYT
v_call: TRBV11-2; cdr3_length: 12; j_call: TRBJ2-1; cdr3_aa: ASSPRGTGNEQF
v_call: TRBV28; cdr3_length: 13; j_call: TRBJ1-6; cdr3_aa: ASSRTGRGNSPLH
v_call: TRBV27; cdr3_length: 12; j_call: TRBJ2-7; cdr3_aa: ASRSDRGRGEQY
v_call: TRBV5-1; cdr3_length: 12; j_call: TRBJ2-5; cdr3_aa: ASSSTSGVETQY
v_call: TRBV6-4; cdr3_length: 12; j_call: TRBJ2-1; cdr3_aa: ASSENSGNNEQF
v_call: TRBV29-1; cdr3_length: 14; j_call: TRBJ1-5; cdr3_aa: STAWTESNSNQPQH
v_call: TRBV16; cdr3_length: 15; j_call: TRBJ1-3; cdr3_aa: ASSRERGLRSGNTIY
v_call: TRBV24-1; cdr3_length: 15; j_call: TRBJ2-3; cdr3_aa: ATSDLGRGTVADTQY
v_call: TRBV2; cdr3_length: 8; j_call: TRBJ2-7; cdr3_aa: ASMTGEQY
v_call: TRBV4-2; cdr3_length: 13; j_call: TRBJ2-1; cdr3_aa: ASSLTAGRAGVPF
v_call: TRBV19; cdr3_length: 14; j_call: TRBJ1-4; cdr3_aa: ASKTGDKRRNEKLF
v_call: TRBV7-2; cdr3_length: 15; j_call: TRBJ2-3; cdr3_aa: ASSSMVLAGVTDTQY
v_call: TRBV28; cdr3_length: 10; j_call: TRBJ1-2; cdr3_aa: ASSFQGYGYT
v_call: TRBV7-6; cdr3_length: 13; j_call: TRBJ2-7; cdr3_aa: ASSLAAISSYEQY
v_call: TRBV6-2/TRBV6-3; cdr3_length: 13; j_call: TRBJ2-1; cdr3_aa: ASSSGGKRYNEQF
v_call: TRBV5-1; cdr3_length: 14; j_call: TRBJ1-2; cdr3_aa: ASSSRTGGSNYGYT
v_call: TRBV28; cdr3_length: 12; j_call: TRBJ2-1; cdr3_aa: ASHTSGTYNEQF
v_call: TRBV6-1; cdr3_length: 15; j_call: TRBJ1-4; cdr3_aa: ASSEGQGASTNEKLF
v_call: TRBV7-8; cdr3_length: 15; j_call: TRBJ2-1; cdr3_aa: ASSAWTGAALNNEQF
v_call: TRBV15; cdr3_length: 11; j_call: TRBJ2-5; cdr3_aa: ATSRDAKETQY
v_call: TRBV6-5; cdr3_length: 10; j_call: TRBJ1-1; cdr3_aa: ASRRTDTEAF
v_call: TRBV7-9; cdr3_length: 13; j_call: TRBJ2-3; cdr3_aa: ASGRGGTSTDTQY
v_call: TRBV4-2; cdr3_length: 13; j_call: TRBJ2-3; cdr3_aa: ASSLGLDHTDTQY
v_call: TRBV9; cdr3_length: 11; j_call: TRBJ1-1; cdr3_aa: ASSTQGQGAAF
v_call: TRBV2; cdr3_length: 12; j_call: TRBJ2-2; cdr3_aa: ASRLARRTGELF
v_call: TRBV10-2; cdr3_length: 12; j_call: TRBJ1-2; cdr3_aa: ASSETGGNYGYT
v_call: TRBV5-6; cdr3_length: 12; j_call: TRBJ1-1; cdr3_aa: ASSLWRAGAEAF
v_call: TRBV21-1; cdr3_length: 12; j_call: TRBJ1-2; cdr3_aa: ASSKATGGSGYT
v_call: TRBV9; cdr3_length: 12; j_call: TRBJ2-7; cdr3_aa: ASSVSSSSYEQY
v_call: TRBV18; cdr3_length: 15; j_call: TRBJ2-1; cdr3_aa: ASSLIGGTRNNNEQF
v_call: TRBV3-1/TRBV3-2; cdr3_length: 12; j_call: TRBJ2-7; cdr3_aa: ASSRRQTYYEQY
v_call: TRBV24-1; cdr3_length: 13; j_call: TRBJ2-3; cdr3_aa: ATSDFGGSGDTQY
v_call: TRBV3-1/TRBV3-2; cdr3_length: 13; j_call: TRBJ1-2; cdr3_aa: ASSQVFIPNYGYT
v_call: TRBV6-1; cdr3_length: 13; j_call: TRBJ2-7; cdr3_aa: ASSEPGLATYEQY
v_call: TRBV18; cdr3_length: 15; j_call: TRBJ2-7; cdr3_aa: ASSLGQSPGHSYEQY
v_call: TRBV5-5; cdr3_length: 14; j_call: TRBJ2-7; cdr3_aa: ASRDPGQGASYEQY
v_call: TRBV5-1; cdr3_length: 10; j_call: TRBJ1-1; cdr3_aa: ASSLVDTEAF
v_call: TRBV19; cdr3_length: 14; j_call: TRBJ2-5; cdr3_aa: ASSIGSGRAVETQY
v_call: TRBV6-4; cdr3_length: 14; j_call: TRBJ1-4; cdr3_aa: ASSLRMGQGDEKLF
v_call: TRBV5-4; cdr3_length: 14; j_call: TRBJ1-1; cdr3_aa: ASSLNMALLNTEAF
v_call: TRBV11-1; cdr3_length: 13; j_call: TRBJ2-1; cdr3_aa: ASSSWDRGLSEQF
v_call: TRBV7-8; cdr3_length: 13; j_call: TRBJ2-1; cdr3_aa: ASRRGTSGINEQF
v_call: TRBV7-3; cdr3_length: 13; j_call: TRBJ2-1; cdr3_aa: ASSFFPSSYNEQF
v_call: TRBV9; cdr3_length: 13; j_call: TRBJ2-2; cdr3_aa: ASSTQGTDPGELF